The 22 T cell receptor beta chains below were found in one sample sequenced in a study of CD8+CD57+ T cells in acquired aplastic anemia (dated by TCRdb to 2017 to 2018). Flow cytometry had shown CD8+CD57+ cell expansion in the patients selected for sequencing. Which antigens these TCRs recognize remains unknown. Broader findings and caveats from the paper: In patients, diversity was lower in CD8+CD57+ cells than in the total CD4+ and CD8+ cell pools.

For sequencing, an Illumina HiSeq 2000 was employed. Profiling of TCR beta VDJ combinations and CDR3 sequences used genomic DNA as the template. Using fastp trimming at Q25 and MiXCR clonotype assembly, TCRdb reanalyzed the public sequencing data and kept in-frame beta chains. For every CDR3 protein sequence, its rows merge into one entry that carries the most common genes and DNA. The sample table shows around 21,000 distinct CDR3 sequences, and about two fifths are seen once. The ten largest clones take up approximately 89% of the sample. The sample comprised CD8+CD57+ T cells sorted from PBMCs. Reading the label with the study, this specimen's cell subset or site is: bead-enriched CD8+CD57+ effector memory T cells from SAA patients. These receptors were taken from a human donor with aplastic anemia.

This clonotype was counted a few times. This CDR3 is CASSLMANEKLFF. The DNA of the CDR3 is TGTGCCAGCAGCTTAATGGCTAATGAAAAACTGTTTTTT. V gene TRBV7-9 combines with J gene TRBJ1-4; no clear D gene. The CDR3 is 13 amino acids. V gave up 2 bases and J gave up 3 bases, with 4 bases separating them. The V gene's germline CDR1 is SEHNR and CDR2 FQNEAQ (reference sequence).

The chain combines TRBV12-3 or TRBV12-4 with TRBJ2-2, with a possible D match to TRBD1 (6 bases). The V gene lost 6 bases and the J gene lost 0 bases, with 14 bases spanning the gap. This CDR3 is 16 amino acids long. The CDR3, as DNA: TGTGCCAGCAGCTCCCAAGGGACAACGAACACCGGGGAGCTGTTTTTT. Amino acids: CASSSQGTTNTGELFF.

This chain joins TRBV30 and TRBJ2-1; D perhaps matches TRBD2 (6 bases). CDR3 size: 13 residues. The ends were cut back, 2 bases at V and 9 bases at J, with 14 bases in the middle. Germline-derived CDR1 and CDR2 are GTSNPN and SVGIG (reference sequence). The CDR3 reads CAWSRWTTGEQFF. For the CDR3, the DNA is TGTGCCTGGAGTCGCTGGACTACCGGTGAGCAGTTCTTC.

On this clonotype itself: An end of the junction differs from the germline gene, which may be a read error. J is TRBJ2-3 and V is TRBV30; D not certain. The CDR3 length is 18 residues. CDR1 and CDR2 from the germline V gene are GTSNPN and SVGIG (reference sequence). The CDR3 spells CDWSSDVCSSDCTDTQYF. Here the CDR3 DNA reads TGTGACTGGAGTTCAGACGTGTGCTCTTCCGATTGCACAGATACGCAGTATTTT.

The CDR3 loop reads CASSVGGHSNTGELFF. DNA for the CDR3: TGTGCCAGCAGCGTGGGGGGACACTCGAACACCGGGGAGCTGTTTTTT. The chain recombines TRBV9 with TRBJ2-2; D is possibly TRBD1 or TRBD2 (6 bases each). The CDR3 is 16 amino acids. V was pared by 2 bases and J by 0 bases, with 11 bases between. Germline CDR1 and CDR2: SGDLS and YYNGEE.

This clonotype has only a few counts. The rearrangement links TRBV29-1 to TRBJ1-6, with D maybe TRBD1 (5 bases). V shed 5 bases and J shed 0 bases, with 14 bases lying between them. Germline loops: CDR1 SQVTM, CDR2 ANQGSEA. CDR3 length: 16 residues. The CDR3 reads CSVTGHLSSYNSPLHF. CDR3 sequence (DNA): TGCAGCGTTACAGGACACTTAAGCTCCTATAATTCACCCCTCCACTTT. Full variable domain (remainder filled in from reference TRBV29-1 and TRBJ1-6): SAVISQKPSRDICQRGTSLTIQCQVDSQVTMMFWYRQQPGQSLTLIATANQGSEATYESGFVIDKFPISRPNLTFSTLTVSNMSPEDSSIYLCSVTGHLSSYNSPLHFGNGTRLTVT.

About this clonotype itself: This sequence may be a read error, since a much larger clone differs from it by one base. The chain uses TRBV7-2 and TRBJ1-6; the D is unclear. Germline assignment: CDR1 SGHTA and CDR2 FQGNSA. This CDR3 has 12 amino acids. The CDR3 DNA sequence: TGTGCCAGCAGCTCCTTTAATCCACCCCTCCACTTT. It translates to CASSSFNPPLHF.

This clonotype was seen only a few times. The chain uses TRBV7-6 and TRBJ2-7; 8 bases fit TRBD2. J gave up 4 bases and V 1 base, and 6 bases lay outside the gene matches. The CDR3 has 15 residues. Germline-derived CDR1 and CDR2 are SGHVS and FNYEAQ. The CDR3 loop is CASSLEAGVGYEQYF. CDR3 nucleotides: TGTGCCAGCAGCTTAGAAGCGGGAGTGGGGTACGAGCAGTACTTC.

The chain recombines TRBV20-1 with TRBJ2-5, with D perhaps being TRBD1 or TRBD2 (6 bases each). The germline gives CDR1 DFQATT, CDR2 SNEGSKA (reference sequence). This CDR3 spans 13 amino acids. Deletions cut 2 bases from V and 7 bases from J, with 14 bases between. CDR3 sequence reads: CSARRGPGGTQYF. DNA of the CDR3: TGCAGTGCTAGACGGGGGCCCGGGGGGACCCAGTACTTC.

The rearrangement joins TRBV5-4 to TRBJ1-2; TRBD1 agrees at 9 bases. Germline CDR1 and CDR2: SGHNT and YYREEE (reference sequence). CDR3 length equals 15 residues. After removal of 4 bases from V and 1 base from J, the junction contained 5 bases not matched to a gene. The CDR3 DNA reads TGTGCCAGCAGCCTAGGGACAGGGATTAACTATGGCTACACCTTC. It translates to CASSLGTGINYGYTF. The full variable domain, completed using reference TRBV5-4 and TRBJ1-2, is ETGVTQSPTHLIKTRGQQVTLRCSSQSGHNTVSWYQQALGQGPQFIFQYYREEENGRGNFPPRFSGLQFPNYSSELNVNALELDDSALYLCASSLGTGINYGYTFGSGTRLTVV.

This clonotype was counted a few times. The V gene is TRBV29-1, the J gene TRBJ2-5, with D perhaps assigned TRBD1 or TRBD2 (6 bases each). V was clipped by 4 bases and J by 7 bases, with 16 bases between them. From germline, CDR1 is SQVTM and CDR2 ANQGSEA. The CDR3 extends over 13 amino acids. CDR3 in amino acids: CSVVKGGDATQYF. Here the CDR3 DNA reads TGCAGCGTTGTAAAGGGGGGAGACGCGACCCAGTACTTC.

There are many counts of this clonotype. The chain combines TRBV10-3 with TRBJ1-2; possibly TRBD1 for D (5 bases). Germline CDR1 is ENHRY and CDR2 is SYGVKD. The CDR3 is 14 residues long. Trimming removed 3 bases at V and 8 bases at J, with 16 bases between. This chain's CDR3 is CAISDGPGRGGYTF. The CDR3, as DNA: TGTGCCATCAGTGACGGTCCAGGGCGAGGCGGCTACACCTTC.

The genes are TRBV5-1 and TRBJ1-1; D gene uncertain. With 1 base removed from V and 1 base from J, the gap between germline ends came to 8 bases. Germline-derived CDR1 and CDR2 are SGHRS and YFSETQ. This CDR3 has 14 residues. The CDR3 protein is CASSLTDPNTEAFF. CDR3 in DNA: TGCGCCAGCAGCTTGACCGATCCGAACACTGAAGCTTTCTTT.

This chain connects TRBV7-9 to TRBJ2-3; D is unclear. Trimming stripped 0 bases from V and 4 bases from J, with 17 bases between. The germline CDR1 and CDR2 sequences are SEHNR and FQNEAQ (reference sequence). This CDR3 is built from 17 residues. CDR3 DNA sequence: TGTGCCAGCAGCTTAGCTTGGGGTTCCCTTGAGGCAGATACGCAGTATTTT. Translating gives CASSLAWGSLEADTQYF.

This clonotype has just one count. The chain couples TRBV9 to TRBJ2-2; no definite D call. Per germline, CDR1 SGDLS and CDR2 YYNGEE. The germline V and J ends were trimmed by 3 bases and 1 base, with 7 bases remaining between them. The CDR3 consists of 14 residues. The CDR3 nucleotides are TGTGCCAGCAGCGCCAGACGGAACACCGGGGAGCTGTTTTTT. It is translated as CASSARRNTGELFF.

This rearrangement joins TRBV24-1 to TRBJ1-2; no definite D call. This CDR3 is 13 amino acids long. In germline, CDR1 is KGHDR, CDR2 SFDVKD. The V end lost 12 bases, the J end lost 0 bases, and 13 bases lay between the germline ends. The CDR3, as DNA: TGTGCCTCATACGGACCACCTAACTATGGCTACACCTTC. It encodes CASYGPPNYGYTF.

J is TRBJ2-1 and V is TRBV2; 11 bases are a match to TRBD1. Germline assignment: CDR1 SNHLY and CDR2 FYNNEI. With V trimmed by 8 bases and J by 6 bases, 6 bases remained unmatched. The CDR3 consists of 14 residues. The CDR3 DNA sequence: TGTGCCAGCGGACAGGGGGCCACGGGCAATGAGCAGTTCTTC. This gives the protein CASGQGATGNEQFF.

This clonotype was detected many times. The rearrangement joins TRBV4-1 to TRBJ2-4; no clear D gene. The CDR3 length is 16 residues. CDR1 MGHRA and CDR2 YSYEKL come from the germline V gene. V dropped 1 base and J dropped 8 bases, with 18 bases sitting between them. CDR3 nucleotides: TGCGCCAGCAGCCAAGCCTGGGATCTGAAAAAGTACATTCAGTACTTC. It yields the protein CASSQAWDLKKYIQYF.

This clonotype has a single count. The chain carries TRBV5-1 and TRBJ2-3, with D perhaps TRBD2 (6 bases). The germline gives CDR1 SGHRS, CDR2 YFSETQ. The CDR3 covers 16 residues. V dropped 0 bases and J dropped 2 bases, with 13 bases sitting between them. CDR3 nucleotides: TGCGCCAGCAGCTTGGCGGGTGGCGGGGACACAGATACGCAGTATTTT. Its translation is CASSLAGGGDTDTQYF. Looking up the rest from reference TRBV5-1 and TRBJ2-3 gives the full variable domain: KAGVTQTPRYLIKTRGQQVTLSCSPISGHRSVSWYQQTPGQGLQFLFEYFSETQRNKGNFPGRFSGRQFSNSRSEMNVSTLELGDSALYLCASSLAGGGDTDTQYFGPGTRLTVL.

The rearrangement uses TRBV15 and TRBJ1-6; TRBD1 matches 9 bases. V lost 0 bases to trimming and J lost 5 bases; unmatched junction nucleotides: 17. Germline V CDR1 and CDR2: LNHNV, YYDKDF (reference sequence). The CDR3 has 21 amino acids. CDR3 sequence reads: CATSRDLGVGQGLNNNSPLHF. For the CDR3, the DNA is TGTGCCACCAGCAGAGATCTCGGGGTGGGACAGGGATTAAACAATAATTCACCCCTCCACTTT.

The J gene is TRBJ2-7, the V gene TRBV28; 8 nucleotides align to TRBD1. The CDR3 is 15 amino acids. With 7 bases clipped from V and 0 bases from J, the junction kept 8 bases outside the gene matches. The germline gives CDR1 MDHEN, CDR2 SYDVKM. CDR3 in amino acids: CASTPGQVSSYEQYF. CDR3 coding DNA: TGTGCCAGCACCCCGGGACAGGTGAGCTCCTACGAGCAGTACTTC. Filled out from reference TRBV28 and TRBJ2-7, the complete variable domain reads DVKVTQSSRYLVKRTGEKVFLECVQDMDHENMFWYRQDPGLGLRLIYFSYDVKMKEKGDIPEGYSVSREKKERFSLILESASTNQTSMYLCASTPGQVSSYEQYFGPGTRLTVT.

This chain connects TRBV7-9 to TRBJ2-7; 10 bases match TRBD1. The CDR3 covers 14 residues. Per the germline V gene, CDR1 is SEHNR and CDR2 is FQNEAQ (reference sequence). The trim removed 5 bases at V and 5 bases at J, leaving 6 bases unmatched. Here the CDR3 reads CASSPDRGRDEQYF. The CDR3 DNA reads as TGTGCCAGCAGCCCAGACAGGGGGCGCGACGAGCAGTACTTC.